What follows are 9 T cell receptor beta chains derived from one specimen sequenced in a study of regulatory T cells in long-lasting Graves disease (TCRdb year 2021). The meaning of the sample's time point label: newly diagnosed GD, antithyroid drugs for less than 3 months. For both TCR sequencing and RNA sequencing, RNA was extracted from PBMCs using TRIzol. The library came from multiplex PCR. Instrument on record: Illumina HiSeq 4000. To build TCR beta libraries, CDR3 regions were amplified by Arm-PCR using iRepertoire HTBI primers. Using fastp at Q25 and MiXCR, TCRdb reprocessed the public reads and kept productive beta chains. Rows merge per CDR3 protein into single entries with the most common DNA and genes. This sample comprises 560,000 or so distinct CDR3 sequences, around 16% of them detected only once. The ten largest account for more than 10% of the sample. The sample also formed part of further work on T cells in Graves' hyperthyroidism and ophthalmopathy.

Sequences were derived from peripheral blood mononuclear cells (PBMCs), sampled at new diagnosis, from a patient treated with antithyroid drugs. These receptor sequences come from a man aged 18 to 30 with Graves disease. Donor details come from another sample of the same person, matched by shared clones.

The chain has TRBV29-1 and TRBJ2-7; 8 nucleotides align to TRBD2. Trimming at V came to 5 bases and at J to 2 bases, leaving 2 bases not matched to a gene. CDR3 length: 12 amino acids. Germline V CDR1 and CDR2: SQVTM, ANQGSEA. CDR3 nucleotides: TGCAGCGTTTTAGCGGGAACCTACGAGCAGTACTTC. It codes for CSVLAGTYEQYF.

This clonotype was picked up many times. The chain has TRBV27 and TRBJ2-7, with 9 bases fitting TRBD2. Trimming at V came to 3 bases and at J to 1 base, leaving 13 bases not matched to a gene. This CDR3 comprises 18 residues. Looked up from germline, CDR1 is MNHEY and CDR2 is SMNVEV (reference sequence). The CDR3 coding sequence is TGTGCCAGCAGTTTCCTCCCCCGTAGCGGGAGAATATCCTACGAGCAGTACTTC. Translating gives CASSFLPRSGRISYEQYF.

Many counts were recorded for this clonotype. CDR3 coding DNA: TGCAGTGCCATACCCGGGACTAGCGCTTACGAGCAGTACTTC. Translated, it gives CSAIPGTSAYEQYF. This chain joins TRBV20-1 and TRBJ2-7, with 10 bases matching TRBD2. Germline assignment: CDR1 DFQATT and CDR2 SNEGSKA (reference sequence). The CDR3 runs 14 residues. J was trimmed by 4 bases and V by 6 bases; bases with no gene match: 9.

This clonotype came up many times. The chain is built from TRBV27 and TRBJ2-1; D possibly corresponds to TRBD2 (6 bases). The germline V and J ends were trimmed by 7 bases and 8 bases, with 18 bases remaining between them. Looked up from germline, CDR1 is MNHEY and CDR2 is SMNVEV (reference sequence). The CDR3 is 14 amino acids. The CDR3 DNA follows: TGTGCCAGCACGGGAGCGGAAAGGAGGTATGAGCAGTTCTTC. It specifies CASTGAERRYEQFF.

This clonotype was counted at least ten times. The V call is TRBV7-9, the J call TRBJ1-1, with D unresolved. Germline V gene lookup returns CDR1 SEHNR and CDR2 FQNEAQ (reference sequence). Trimming took 5 bases from V and 0 from J, leaving 13 bases between them. This CDR3 contains 15 residues. The CDR3 DNA reads as TGTGCCAGCAGCCTACAATCCTCCTTGAACACTGAAGCTTTCTTT. The encoded protein is CASSLQSSLNTEAFF.

In its sample, this clonotype was seen many times. V and J are TRBV29-1 and TRBJ2-1; TRBD1 agrees at 12 bases. V lost 3 bases and J lost 7; bases outside the gene matches: 1. CDR3 size: 13 residues. Germline-derived CDR1 and CDR2 are SQVTM and ANQGSEA. CDR3 region: CSVEGQGANEQFF. CDR3 nucleotides: TGCAGCGTTGAGGGACAGGGGGCAAATGAGCAGTTCTTC.

The J gene is TRBJ1-4, the V gene TRBV7-3, with 7 nucleotides matching TRBD1. The V gene's germline CDR1 is SGHTA and CDR2 FQGTGA. The CDR3 consists of 15 residues. The V gene end was trimmed by 5 bases and the J gene end by 5 bases; junction bases not matched to a gene: 8. CDR3 amino acids: CASSRTGQPNEKLFF. DNA of the CDR3: TGTGCCAGCAGCAGGACAGGTCAACCCAATGAAAAACTGTTTTTT.

This clonotype came up a few times. The J gene is TRBJ2-5, the V gene TRBV7-6, with unresolved D. Germline V gene data show CDR1 as SGHVS and CDR2 as FNYEAQ. V was cut by 8 bases and J by 7 bases, with 11 bases left in between. This CDR3 is 11 amino acids long. The CDR3 DNA is TGTGCCAGCCTACGATCGGGGACCCAGTACTTC. Translated, it gives CASLRSGTQYF. Using reference TRBV7-6 and TRBJ2-5 for the parts outside the CDR3, the full variable domain is GAGVSQSPRYKVTKRGQDVALRCDPISGHVSLYWYRQALGQGPEFLTYFNYEAQQDKSGLPNDRFSAERPEGSISTLTIQRTEQRDSAMYRCASLRSGTQYFGPGTRLLVL.

This clonotype has only a few counts. The chain recombines TRBV3-1 with TRBJ1-1, with a possible D match to TRBD1 (5 bases). Germline V gene sequence: CDR1 LGHDT, CDR2 YNNKEL (reference sequence). The CDR3 spans 15 residues. The V end lost 1 base, the J end lost 0 bases, and 9 bases lay between the germline ends. The CDR3 coding sequence is TGTGCCAGCAGCCAAGTGGCAGGGCTGAACACTGAAGCTTTCTTT. This gives the protein CASSQVAGLNTEAFF. Looking up the rest from reference TRBV3-1 and TRBJ1-1 gives the full variable domain: DTAVSQTPKYLVTQMGNDKSIKCEQNLGHDTMYWYKQDSKKFLKIMFSYNNKELIINETVPNRFSPKSPDKAHLNLHINSLELGDSAVYFCASSQVAGLNTEAFFGQGTRLTVV.